This T cell receptor (beta chain) was recorded in a study of identical twins. TCRdb redid the calling of the 5' RACE reads with MiXCR, one entry per CDR3 protein. The sample lists roughly 190,000 distinct CDR3 sequences; more than 15% were seen once. V lost 6 bases to trimming and J lost 4 bases; unmatched junction nucleotides: 18. Looked up from germline, CDR1 is SQVTM and CDR2 is ANQGSEA. This CDR3 is built from 19 residues. These data were likewise used in another study, on T cells expressing NK-cell markers. That paper notes: In 5 to 7 donors, dominant NKG2C+ clonotypes were about 1.0-7.5% of CD8+ T cells.

This TCR derives from a woman aged 18 to 35 in good health. The sequencing sample was made of CD8+ T cells sorted from blood. This rearrangement joins TRBV29-1 to TRBJ2-1; TRBD2 matches 13 bases. The CDR3 loop reads CSVFRTGTSGIGLYNEQFF. CDR3 coding DNA: TGCAGCGTATTCCGCACCGGGACTAGCGGGATCGGATTGTACAATGAGCAGTTCTTC.